The rows below give T cell receptor beta chains drawn from one sample of a study of cytomegalovirus exposure and HLA in healthy donors. The data were produced by immunoSEQ multiplex PCR, yet TCRdb's version contains in-frame clones alone and is incomplete. This table holds roughly 180,000 clones, about four fifths found once. Input material: PBMCs. The receptor set was obtained from a young man in good health and CMV-seropositive. The CDR3 runs from the conserved cysteine through the conserved F or W. Each record gives: CDR3 protein, CDR3 DNA, J gene, D gene, clone size, V gene. The D gene is left open where the match is weak. Where a row states a size, it is once, few, many or the class of an expanded clone; other rows omit it.

CDR3aa: CASSEYDRNTDTQYF
CDR3nt: TGTGCCAGCAGTGAATATGACAGGAACACAGATACGCAGTATTTT
j_gene: TRBJ2-3
d_gene: .
abundance: .
v_gene: TRBV25-1

CDR3aa: CASSQDGRGENTIYF
CDR3nt: TGTGCCAGCAGCCAAGATGGGAGGGGCGAGAACACCATATATTTT
j_gene: TRBJ1-3
d_gene: .
abundance: .
v_gene: TRBV4-2

CDR3aa: CALPGTGITYEQYF
CDR3nt: TGTGCCCTACCCGGGACAGGGATCACCTACGAGCAGTACTTC
j_gene: TRBJ2-7
d_gene: TRBD1
abundance: .
v_gene: TRBV5-5

CDR3aa: CASRTSAHSGNTIYF
CDR3nt: TGCGCCAGCAGGACATCTGCTCACTCTGGAAACACCATATATTTT
j_gene: TRBJ1-3
d_gene: .
abundance: .
v_gene: TRBV5-1

CDR3aa: CASSPRANPGELFF
CDR3nt: TGTGCCAGCAGCCCCCGGGCCAACCCGGGGGAGCTGTTTTTT
j_gene: TRBJ2-2
d_gene: .
abundance: .
v_gene: TRBV11-2

CDR3aa: CASSEGDRRDQPQHF
CDR3nt: TGTGCCAGCAGTGAAGGGGACAGGAGGGATCAGCCCCAGCATTTT
j_gene: TRBJ1-5
d_gene: TRBD1
abundance: .
v_gene: TRBV6-1

CDR3aa: CASSVRQMNTEAFF
CDR3nt: TGTGCCAGCAGTGTGAGGCAGATGAACACTGAAGCTTTCTTT
j_gene: TRBJ1-1
d_gene: .
abundance: .
v_gene: TRBV2

CDR3aa: CASSLNTGLAANTGELFF
CDR3nt: TGTGCCAGCAGCTTGAATACTGGACTAGCGGCTAACACCGGGGAGCTGTTTTTT
j_gene: TRBJ2-2
d_gene: TRBD2
abundance: .
v_gene: TRBV5-6

CDR3aa: CASSLRRDQPQHF
CDR3nt: TGTGCCAGCAGCTTAAGGAGAGATCAGCCCCAGCATTTT
j_gene: TRBJ1-5
d_gene: .
abundance: .
v_gene: TRBV7-3

CDR3aa: CASSLGRGRNEKLFF
CDR3nt: TGTGCCAGCAGCTTGGGCAGGGGGAGGAATGAAAAACTGTTTTTT
j_gene: TRBJ1-4
d_gene: TRBD1
abundance: .
v_gene: TRBV5-8

CDR3aa: CAWSTTATAYSGGYTF
CDR3nt: TGTGCCTGGAGTACCACAGCGACAGCTTATAGCGGGGGCTACACCTTC
j_gene: TRBJ1-2
d_gene: .
abundance: once
v_gene: TRBV30

CDR3aa: CASSLMSTGGFYEQYF
CDR3nt: TGCGCCAGCAGCTTGATGTCGACAGGGGGCTTCTACGAGCAGTACTTC
j_gene: TRBJ2-7
d_gene: TRBD1
abundance: .
v_gene: TRBV5-1

CDR3aa: CASSLGTSGTDTQYF
CDR3nt: TGTGCCAGCAGCTTGGGGACTAGCGGCACAGATACGCAGTATTTT
j_gene: TRBJ2-3
d_gene: TRBD2
abundance: .
v_gene: TRBV7-9

CDR3aa: CASSWVGQTNTGELFF
CDR3nt: TGTGCCAGCAGCTGGGTCGGACAGACGAACACCGGGGAGCTGTTTTTT
j_gene: TRBJ2-2
d_gene: .
abundance: .
v_gene: TRBV7-9

CDR3aa: CASLAAREFYGYTF
CDR3nt: TGTGCCAGTCTGGCGGCACGAGAGTTCTATGGCTACACCTTC
j_gene: TRBJ1-2
d_gene: .
abundance: .
v_gene: TRBV28

CDR3aa: CASSLIGGRRQETQYF
CDR3nt: TGTGCCAGCAGCTTAATCGGCGGGAGACGTCAAGAGACCCAGTACTTC
j_gene: TRBJ2-5
d_gene: TRBD2
abundance: .
v_gene: TRBV25-1

CDR3aa: CASSYSMTGEWQYF
CDR3nt: TGTGCCAGCAGTTACTCGATGACAGGAGAGTGGCAGTACTTC
j_gene: TRBJ2-7
d_gene: .
abundance: .
v_gene: TRBV6-5

CDR3aa: CASRGTGSSYEQYF
CDR3nt: TGTGCCAGCAGGGGGACAGGCAGCTCCTACGAGCAGTACTTC
j_gene: TRBJ2-7
d_gene: TRBD1
abundance: .
v_gene: TRBV6-1

CDR3aa: CASSFGSGETQYF
CDR3nt: TGTGCCAGCAGCTTCGGGTCAGGGGAGACCCAGTACTTC
j_gene: TRBJ2-5
d_gene: .
abundance: few
v_gene: TRBV5-4

CDR3aa: CASRARTASYEQYF
CDR3nt: TGTGCCAGCAGGGCACGGACAGCTTCCTACGAGCAGTACTTC
j_gene: TRBJ2-7
d_gene: .
abundance: .
v_gene: TRBV6-5

CDR3aa: CASSKRGLAGGHNTGELFF
CDR3nt: TGTGCCAGCAGCAAAAGGGGGCTAGCGGGAGGGCACAACACCGGGGAGCTGTTTTTT
j_gene: TRBJ2-2
d_gene: .
abundance: few
v_gene: TRBV21-1

CDR3aa: CASNFGHLTEAFF
CDR3nt: TGTGCCAGCAACTTTGGACACCTTACTGAAGCTTTCTTT
j_gene: TRBJ1-1
d_gene: .
abundance: once
v_gene: TRBV5-8

CDR3aa: CASSLGLGELFF
CDR3nt: TGCGCCAGCAGCTTGGGGCTCGGGGAGCTGTTTTTT
j_gene: TRBJ2-2
d_gene: .
abundance: .
v_gene: TRBV5-1

CDR3aa: CASSLAPSGVPGELFF
CDR3nt: TGCGCCAGCAGCTTGGCCCCAAGCGGGGTACCCGGGGAGCTGTTTTTT
j_gene: TRBJ2-2
d_gene: TRBD2
abundance: .
v_gene: TRBV5-1

CDR3aa: CASSEMGSSGNTIYF
CDR3nt: TGTGCCAGCAGTGAAATGGGCAGCTCTGGAAACACCATATATTTT
j_gene: TRBJ1-3
d_gene: .
abundance: .
v_gene: TRBV25-1

CDR3aa: CASSLVRGNNQPQHF
CDR3nt: TGTGCCAGCAGCTTAGTTCGGGGAAACAATCAGCCCCAGCATTTT
j_gene: TRBJ1-5
d_gene: .
abundance: .
v_gene: TRBV7-2

CDR3aa: CASSALAASDEQFF
CDR3nt: TGTGCCAGCAGTGCCCTAGCGGCCTCCGATGAGCAGTTCTTC
j_gene: TRBJ2-1
d_gene: TRBD2
abundance: .
v_gene: TRBV6-1

CDR3aa: CASRALGGQLYNEQFF
CDR3nt: TGTGCCAGCAGGGCACTCGGGGGACAGCTCTACAATGAGCAGTTCTTC
j_gene: TRBJ2-1
d_gene: .
abundance: .
v_gene: TRBV27

CDR3aa: CASSKDRVNEKLFF
CDR3nt: TGTGCCAGCAGTAAGGACAGGGTAAATGAAAAACTGTTTTTT
j_gene: TRBJ1-4
d_gene: TRBD1
abundance: .
v_gene: TRBV6-1

CDR3aa: CASSQVLTGGNQPQHF
CDR3nt: TGCGCCAGCAGCCAAGTTCTAACAGGGGGCAATCAGCCCCAGCATTTT
j_gene: TRBJ1-5
d_gene: TRBD1
abundance: .
v_gene: TRBV4-1

CDR3aa: CASSSSGYYEQYF
CDR3nt: TGTGCCAGCAGCTCCTCAGGGTACTACGAGCAGTACTTC
j_gene: TRBJ2-7
d_gene: .
abundance: .
v_gene: TRBV5-6

CDR3aa: CASSPRTSGRGNEQFF
CDR3nt: TGTGCCAGCAGCCCGCGGACTAGCGGGAGAGGGAATGAGCAGTTCTTC
j_gene: TRBJ2-1
d_gene: TRBD2
abundance: .
v_gene: TRBV11-2

CDR3aa: CATSREGLGGGELFF
CDR3nt: TGTGCCACCAGCAGAGAAGGTCTAGGGGGCGGGGAGCTGTTTTTT
j_gene: TRBJ2-2
d_gene: .
abundance: .
v_gene: TRBV15

CDR3aa: CSATDRGEQYF
CDR3nt: TGCAGTGCCACCGACAGGGGCGAGCAGTACTTC
j_gene: TRBJ2-7
d_gene: TRBD1
abundance: many
v_gene: TRBV20-1

CDR3aa: CASSFRLAGHNEQFF
CDR3nt: TGTGCCAGCAGTTTCCGACTAGCGGGACACAATGAGCAGTTCTTC
j_gene: TRBJ2-1
d_gene: TRBD2
abundance: .
v_gene: TRBV27

CDR3aa: CASSQLAGGTQTQYF
CDR3nt: TGCGCCAGCAGCCAACTAGCGGGAGGGACGCAGACCCAGTACTTC
j_gene: TRBJ2-5
d_gene: TRBD2
abundance: .
v_gene: TRBV4-1

CDR3aa: CASSRGTGGRSGGYTF
CDR3nt: TGTGCCAGCAGCCGGGGGACAGGGGGTCGGTCGGGTGGCTACACCTTC
j_gene: TRBJ1-2
d_gene: TRBD1
abundance: .
v_gene: TRBV13

CDR3aa: CASSKAPSGSSYEQYF
CDR3nt: TGTGCCAGCAGCAAAGCACCCAGCGGGAGCTCCTACGAGCAGTACTTC
j_gene: TRBJ2-7
d_gene: TRBD2
abundance: .
v_gene: TRBV9

CDR3aa: CASSLPGAGGSNEQFF
CDR3nt: TGTGCCAGCAGTCTGCCTGGGGCGGGAGGTTCCAATGAGCAGTTCTTC
j_gene: TRBJ2-1
d_gene: TRBD2
abundance: .
v_gene: TRBV27

CDR3aa: CASSRTESYEQYF
CDR3nt: TGTGCCAGCAGTCGGACAGAATCCTACGAGCAGTACTTC
j_gene: TRBJ2-7
d_gene: .
abundance: .
v_gene: TRBV6-6

CDR3aa: CASSPRRDRVHEQYF
CDR3nt: TGCGCCAGCAGCCCGCGCCGGGACAGGGTCCACGAGCAGTACTTC
j_gene: TRBJ2-7
d_gene: TRBD1
abundance: .
v_gene: TRBV5-1

CDR3aa: CASSEIGYEQYF
CDR3nt: TGTGCCAGCAGTGAAATCGGGTACGAGCAGTACTTC
j_gene: TRBJ2-7
d_gene: .
abundance: .
v_gene: TRBV6-1

CDR3aa: CASSQVGQYDEKLFF
CDR3nt: TGCGCCAGCAGCCAAGTGGGACAGTACGATGAAAAACTGTTTTTT
j_gene: TRBJ1-4
d_gene: TRBD1
abundance: .
v_gene: TRBV4-1

CDR3aa: CASGGTSGINEQFF
CDR3nt: TGTGCCAGCGGCGGGACTAGCGGTATAAATGAGCAGTTCTTC
j_gene: TRBJ2-1
d_gene: TRBD2
abundance: .
v_gene: TRBV7-6